A single sample is the source of the 29 T cell receptor beta chains below, sequenced in a study of T cells expressing NK-cell markers. TCRdb processed the 5' RACE reads again and assigns one entry to each CDR3 protein, with no DNA. Recorded for this sample: about 260,000 distinct CDR3 sequences. Specimen: blood T cells: a sorted CD56 or NKG2C T cell subset, CD4+ or CD8+ T cells, or bulk PBMC T cells (not recorded which). These receptors originate from a young man in good health.

This sequence joins TRBV6-2 or TRBV6-3 and TRBJ2-1; TCRdb's D call of TRBD2 is untestable without DNA. Per the germline V gene, CDR1 is MNHEY and CDR2 is SVGEGT. The CDR3 has 15 residues. CDR3 loop: CASSLLAGAGNEQFF.

The chain is built from TRBV20-1 and TRBJ2-3. Germline assignment: CDR1 DFQATT and CDR2 SNEGSKA (reference sequence). CDR3 length equals 12 residues. CDR3 amino acids: CSASDSPDTQYF.

J is TRBJ2-3 and V is TRBV4-3; TCRdb's D call, TRBD1, is unchecked because there is no DNA. The length of the CDR3 is 15 residues. Germline values: CDR1 LGHNA, CDR2 YSLEER. The CDR3 reads CASSQEPGTYATQYF.

This rearrangement joins TRBV6-5 to TRBJ2-7; TCRdb picks TRBD2, but there is no DNA to check that call. The CDR3 totals 15 residues. Germline values: CDR1 MNHEY, CDR2 SVGAGI. The CDR3 here is CASSYYGLGSYEQYF.

The gene calls are TRBV13 and TRBJ2-3; TCRdb lists TRBD2, though no DNA is available to test this call. From germline, CDR1 is PRHDT and CDR2 FYEKMQ (reference sequence). The CDR3 has 17 amino acids. The CDR3 protein is CASSFNGRARGTDTQYF.

The gene calls are TRBV20-1 and TRBJ1-1. CDR1 is DFQATT and CDR2 is SNEGSKA in the germline V gene (reference sequence). The CDR3 totals 14 residues. The CDR3 sequence: CSARGSGWRDEAFF.

The rearrangement links TRBV12-3 or TRBV12-4 to TRBJ2-1; with no DNA, the TCRdb D assignment of TRBD2 cannot be verified. The CDR3 is made up of 15 amino acids. CDR3: CASSLEAGGAEEQFF.

The chain combines TRBV27 with TRBJ2-1; no DNA is available, so the TRBD1 call from TCRdb remains unchecked. The CDR3 sequence is 15 residues long. CDR1 and CDR2 (germline): MNHEY, SMNVEV (reference sequence). CDR3 sequence: CASSLPGGPVYEQFF.

The chain combines TRBV10-3 with TRBJ2-1; lacking DNA, the TRBD1 call made by TCRdb goes unchecked. Germline CDR1 and CDR2: ENHRY and SYGVKD. The CDR3 extends over 14 amino acids. The CDR3 is CAIGGQGFGNEQFF.

V usage is TRBV14 and J usage is TRBJ2-7. This CDR3 comprises 14 residues. Germline loops: CDR1 SGHDN, CDR2 FVKESK. CDR3 residues: CASSPGLSSYEQYF. The full variable domain, completed using reference TRBV14 and TRBJ2-7, is EAGVTQFPSHSVIEKGQTVTLRCDPISGHDNLYWYRRVMGKEIKFLLHFVKESKQDESGMPNNRFLAERTGGTYSTLKVQPAELEDSGVYFCASSPGLSSYEQYFGPGTRLTVT.

The chain employs TRBV28 and TRBJ2-5; TCRdb selects TRBD1, and the lack of DNA leaves this call unchecked. Germline V gene sequence: CDR1 MDHEN, CDR2 SYDVKM. This CDR3 is 15 amino acids long. CDR3 residues: CASSFTDRGGETQYF.

The genes are TRBV11-2 and TRBJ1-2; TCRdb outputs TRBD1, but without DNA this stays unchecked. CDR3 size: 16 residues. CDR1 is SGHAT, CDR2 FQNNGV, per germline. The CDR3 protein is CASRKVGQGESYGYTF.

The gene calls are TRBV5-4 and TRBJ1-6; no DNA is available, so the TRBD1 call from TCRdb remains unchecked. This CDR3 spans 17 amino acids. Per germline, CDR1 SGHNT and CDR2 YYREEE (reference sequence). The CDR3 region is CASTQMGQSSYNSPLHF. Full variable domain (remainder filled in from reference TRBV5-4 and TRBJ1-6): ETGVTQSPTHLIKTRGQQVTLRCSSQSGHNTVSWYQQALGQGPQFIFQYYREEENGRGNFPPRFSGLQFPNYSSELNVNALELDDSALYLCASTQMGQSSYNSPLHFGNGTRLTVT.

V usage is TRBV7-2 and J usage is TRBJ2-1; absent DNA, TCRdb's TRBD1 call cannot be checked. Looked up from germline, CDR1 is SGHTA and CDR2 is FQGNSA. CDR3 size: 13 residues. CDR3 in amino acids: CASSLRGAYEQFF.

The chain recombines TRBV20-1 with TRBJ2-7; TCRdb's D call, TRBD1, is unchecked because there is no DNA. The length of the CDR3 is 14 residues. Germline CDR1 is DFQATT and CDR2 is SNEGSKA (reference sequence). The CDR3 loop reads CSVSRQGGFYEQYF.

V usage is TRBV12-3 or TRBV12-4 and J usage is TRBJ2-2; TCRdb's D call, TRBD1, is unchecked because there is no DNA. The CDR3 length is 15 residues. The CDR3 spells CASIIREKGTGELFF.

The chain couples TRBV10-3 to TRBJ2-1; no DNA is available, so the TRBD2 call from TCRdb remains unchecked. Per germline, CDR1 ENHRY and CDR2 SYGVKD. The CDR3 is 11 residues long. The CDR3 sequence: CAISPSNEQFF.

The rearrangement joins TRBV19 to TRBJ1-1; there is no DNA to check the TCRdb D call of TRBD1. Germline CDR1 is LNHDA and CDR2 is SQIVND (reference sequence). The CDR3 contains 17 residues. The CDR3 here is CASRTDRPEEMNTEAFF.

J is TRBJ2-1 and V is TRBV2; lacking DNA, the TRBD2 call made by TCRdb goes unchecked. The length of the CDR3 is 11 residues. Looked up from germline, CDR1 is SNHLY and CDR2 is FYNNEI. The CDR3 region is CASSGTFEQFF.

The chain combines TRBV6-1 with TRBJ2-5; no DNA is available, so the TRBD1 call from TCRdb remains unchecked. This CDR3 spans 15 amino acids. Per the germline V gene, CDR1 is MNHNS and CDR2 is SASEGT. CDR3 amino acids: CASSPIEGLQETQYF.

This chain connects TRBV5-1 to TRBJ2-2. The CDR3 covers 15 residues. CDR1 is SGHRS, CDR2 YFSETQ, per germline. The CDR3 reads CASSGRQGFAGELFF.

The chain has TRBV15 and TRBJ2-4. The CDR3 spans 13 residues. Per the germline V gene, CDR1 is LNHNV and CDR2 is YYDKDF (reference sequence). CDR3 sequence reads: CATSRENKNIQYF.

The chain carries TRBV29-1 and TRBJ2-7; TCRdb lists TRBD1, though no DNA is available to test this call. The germline V gene encodes CDR1 SQVTM and CDR2 ANQGSEA. The CDR3 has 13 residues. CDR3 region: CSPRTGHHYEQYF.

The chain carries TRBV29-1 and TRBJ2-1; without DNA, the TCRdb call of TRBD2 cannot be checked. The CDR3 has 16 amino acids. Germline CDR1 is SQVTM and CDR2 is ANQGSEA. CDR3 sequence reads: CSVGYLLAGNRGEQFF.

V and J are TRBV6-5 and TRBJ2-1; without DNA, the TCRdb call of TRBD2 cannot be checked. CDR3 length equals 19 residues. Germline V gene lookup returns CDR1 MNHEY and CDR2 SVGAGI. The CDR3 loop is CASSYSGLAGLSSYNEQFF.

V usage is TRBV12-3 or TRBV12-4 and J usage is TRBJ1-2. The CDR3 covers 16 residues. The CDR3 sequence is CASSLTSRTSNYGYTF.

The chain employs TRBV20-1 and TRBJ1-4; TCRdb proposes TRBD1, but this gene call is untestable without DNA. The CDR3 runs 14 residues. Looked up from germline, CDR1 is DFQATT and CDR2 is SNEGSKA (reference sequence). This CDR3 is CSAFDPRGVNKLFF.

This chain links TRBV29-1 with TRBJ2-3; without DNA, the TCRdb call of TRBD1 cannot be checked. The CDR3 consists of 15 residues. The germline gives CDR1 SQVTM, CDR2 ANQGSEA. CDR3 residues: CSVEGTRGLTDTQYF.

This chain joins TRBV5-4 and TRBJ2-5. Germline CDR1 reads SGHNT; CDR2 reads YYREEE (reference sequence). The CDR3 contains 12 residues. The CDR3: CASSLAAETQYF. The whole variable domain, remainder taken from reference TRBV5-4 and TRBJ2-5, is ETGVTQSPTHLIKTRGQQVTLRCSSQSGHNTVSWYQQALGQGPQFIFQYYREEENGRGNFPPRFSGLQFPNYSSELNVNALELDDSALYLCASSLAAETQYFGPGTRLLVL.